The 16 T cell receptor beta chains reported below all come from one sample, sequenced in a study of T cell repertoires in cytomegalovirus infection (dated by TCRdb to between 2018 and 2021). Their cognate antigens are unknown. Sequencing was carried out with an Illumina HiSeq 1500. TCRdb itself trimmed the public reads at Q25 with fastp, ran MiXCR and retained productive beta chains. Each entry is one CDR3 protein sequence, shown with its most common DNA and genes. This sample has fewer than 650,000 distinct CDR3 sequences in its table, and under 45% of those were observed once. 48% of the sample is taken by the ten largest. The meaning of the sample's treatment or condition label: in vitro stimulation with specific CMV peptide epitopes to enrich CMV-specific T cells. The sample in question was cultured PBMCs, obtained from culture after CMV antigen stimulation. The source is a human donor in good health (CMV status not recorded). Some clones in this sample may be carry-over from other donors' samples.

This chain connects TRBV11-3 to TRBJ2-5; possibly TRBD1 for D (5 bases). Germline CDR1 and CDR2: SGHNT and YENEEA. The CDR3 loop spans 13 amino acids. Trimming removed 4 bases at V and 5 bases at J, with 11 bases between. The CDR3 region has the DNA TGTGCCAGCAGCTCGGACATTCCGGAGACCCAGTACTTC. Translated, it gives CASSSDIPETQYF.

The V gene is TRBV20-1, the J gene TRBJ2-1, with 9 bases aligning to TRBD2. The CDR3 consists of 19 residues. CDR1 and CDR2 (germline): DFQATT, SNEGSKA (reference sequence). V gave up 0 bases and J gave up 9 bases; unmatched junction bases: 21. CDR3 residues: CSARDSGARGAGGLGEQFF. In nucleotides, the CDR3 is TGCAGTGCTAGAGATAGTGGGGCCCGAGGGGCGGGGGGGCTCGGTGAGCAGTTCTTC.

This clonotype was recorded a few times. The rearrangement links TRBV7-9 to TRBJ1-1; D remains ambiguous. The length of the CDR3 is 12 residues. Per the germline V gene, CDR1 is SEHNR and CDR2 is FQNEAQ (reference sequence). V was pared by 1 base and J by 6 bases, with 6 bases between. The CDR3 loop reads CASSLVGPEAFF. The CDR3 coding sequence is TGTGCCAGCAGCTTAGTTGGGCCTGAAGCTTTCTTT. Based on the CDR3 plus reference TRBV7-9 and TRBJ1-1, the full variable domain is DTGVSQNPRHKITKRGQNVTFRCDPISEHNRLYWYRQTLGQGPEFLTYFQNEAQLEKSRLLSDRFSAERPKGSFSTLEIQRTEQGDSAMYLCASSLVGPEAFFGQGTRLTVV.

The genes are TRBV5-4 and TRBJ2-3; D gene ambiguous. In germline, CDR1 is SGHNT, CDR2 YYREEE (reference sequence). CDR3 length: 16 amino acids. Trimming removed 4 bases from V and 3 bases from J, with 18 bases in between. CDR3 sequence reads: CASSPPPPALTDTQYF. CDR3 coding DNA: TGTGCCAGCAGCCCTCCTCCGCCGGCGTTAACAGATACGCAGTATTTT.

The CDR3 DNA is TGTGCCAGCAGAGGGGACCTGAACACTGAAGCTTTCTTT. Translated, it gives CASRGDLNTEAFF. The chain recombines TRBV12-3 or TRBV12-4 with TRBJ1-1; D may be TRBD1 (5 bases). The CDR3 contains 13 residues. The ends were cut back, 6 bases at V and 0 bases at J, with 8 bases in the middle.

The chain recombines TRBV6-6 with TRBJ1-4, with D possibly TRBD1 on 5 matching bases. This CDR3 has 16 amino acids. CDR1 is MNHNY, CDR2 SVGAGI, per germline (reference sequence). The ends were cut back, 2 bases at V and 5 bases at J, with 15 bases in the middle. The CDR3 region is CASSYPQQEGNEKLFF. CDR3 coding DNA: TGTGCCAGCAGTTACCCCCAGCAGGAGGGGAATGAAAAACTGTTTTTT.

This clonotype was seen a handful of times. The gene calls are TRBV20-1 and TRBJ1-4, with D possibly matching TRBD1 (5 bases). V dropped 6 bases and J dropped 7 bases, with 15 bases sitting between them. Germline V CDR1 and CDR2: DFQATT, SNEGSKA (reference sequence). The CDR3 consists of 13 residues. CDR3 bases: TGCAGTGCCATCGTGCCAGGGAGTGAAAAACTGTTTTTT. This encodes CSAIVPGSEKLFF.

This clonotype was observed a few times. The chain carries TRBV7-2 and TRBJ2-3; TRBD2 agrees at 8 bases. The ends lost 2 bases at V and 14 bases at J; junction bases unmatched: 12. Germline V gene lookup returns CDR1 SGHTA and CDR2 FQGNSA. This CDR3 region has 14 residues. The CDR3 DNA reads as TGTGCCAGCAGCTTATCCCCTAGCGGGTCGGGAGGGTATTTT. Encoded protein: CASSLSPSGSGGYF. Full variable domain (outside the CDR3, taken from reference TRBV7-2 and TRBJ2-3): GAGVSQSPSNKVTEKGKDVELRCDPISGHTALYWYRQSLGQGLEFLIYFQGNSAPDKSGLPSDRFSAERTGGSVSTLTIQRTQQEDSAVYLCASSLSPSGSGGYFGPGTRLTVL.

The chain has TRBV19 and TRBJ2-7; unclear D gene. This CDR3 spans 13 amino acids. V dropped 4 bases and J dropped 2 bases, with 9 bases sitting between them. Germline CDR1 and CDR2: LNHDA and SQIVND (reference sequence). The CDR3 reads CASSREGTYEQYF. DNA of the CDR3: TGTGCCAGTAGTAGAGAAGGGACCTACGAGCAGTACTTC. The full variable domain, completed using reference TRBV19 and TRBJ2-7, is DGGITQSPKYLFRKEGQNVTLSCEQNLNHDAMYWYRQDPGQGLRLIYYSQIVNDFQKGDIAEGYSVSREKKESFPLTVTSAQKNPTAFYLCASSREGTYEQYFGPGTRLTVT.

The chain uses TRBV6-2 or TRBV6-3 and TRBJ2-3, with unresolved D. V was trimmed by 0 bases and J by 1 base, leaving 14 bases between them. The CDR3 runs to 17 residues. Germline V lookup: CDR1 MNHEY, CDR2 SVGEGT. Written as DNA, the CDR3 is TGTGCCAGCAGTTACTCGAGATCGGCTAGGGGCACAGATACGCAGTATTTT. Residues: CASSYSRSARGTDTQYF.

The chain has TRBV4-1 and TRBJ2-2, with 10 bases matching TRBD2. Germline V gene data show CDR1 as MGHRA and CDR2 as YSYEKL. The CDR3 has 21 amino acids. The ends lost 4 bases at V and 5 bases at J; junction bases unmatched: 22. The CDR3 DNA reads TGCGCCAGCAGCCTCCACGGTAGGGGGGTTAAGCGGGGGGGCCGGACCGGGGAGCTGTTTTTT. It is translated as CASSLHGRGVKRGGRTGELFF.

The V gene is TRBV6-6, the J gene TRBJ1-5; weak D call: TRBD1 (6 bases). This CDR3 spans 18 amino acids. Germline V gives CDR1 MNHNY, CDR2 SVGAGI (reference sequence). Between the trimmed V and J ends, which lost 8 bases and 5 bases, there was a span of 28 bases. The CDR3 DNA is TGTGCCAGCTTACGTTTGGGTATGAGAGTTGAGGGGGATCAGCCCCAGCATTTT. Translation gives CASLRLGMRVEGDQPQHF.

The chain combines TRBV27 with TRBJ2-1; D might be TRBD1 or TRBD2, each matching 5 bases. This CDR3 has 16 amino acids. Trimming left V 5 bases short and J 7 bases short, with 21 bases between. Germline CDR1 MNHEY, CDR2 SMNVEV (reference sequence). CDR3 loop: CASSGPSGIEGNEQFF. The CDR3 DNA is TGTGCCAGCAGTGGACCCTCGGGAATCGAGGGGAATGAGCAGTTCTTC.

CDR3 region: CASSRIVPGGLAGGDPYEQYF. In nucleotides, the CDR3 is TGTGCCAGCAGCCGAATCGTCCCCGGGGGACTAGCGGGAGGGGACCCCTACGAGCAGTACTTC. The chain has TRBV7-9 and TRBJ2-7; 16 bases are a match to TRBD2. The V gene end was trimmed by 5 bases and the J gene end by 2 bases; junction bases not matched to a gene: 18. CDR3 length equals 21 residues. Germline CDR1 and CDR2: SEHNR and FQNEAQ (reference sequence).

This clonotype was found once. The chain is built from TRBV20-1 and TRBJ2-5, with TRBD2 identical over 9 bases. The V segment lost 1 base and the J segment 3 bases; nucleotides outside the gene matches: 9. Germline V gene lookup returns CDR1 DFQATT and CDR2 SNEGSKA (reference sequence). This CDR3 is 16 amino acids long. The CDR3 reads CSARGLGGGGKETQYF. In DNA form, the CDR3 reads TGCAGTGCTAGAGGTTTAGGCGGGGGGGGTAAAGAGACCCAGTACTTC.

V gene TRBV29-1 combines with J gene TRBJ1-1; 12 bases are a match to TRBD1. The CDR3 is made up of 15 amino acids. Germline CDR1 reads SQVTM; CDR2 reads ANQGSEA. The J segment lost 6 bases and the V segment lost 6 bases, leaving 11 bases of the junction unmatched. The CDR3 DNA follows: TGCAGCGTAACCCTTGGGACAGGGGGCGGTTCTGAAGCTTTCTTT. It specifies CSVTLGTGGGSEAFF.